The 5 T cell receptor beta chains reported below all come from one sample, sequenced in a study of blood T cell repertoires in COVID-19. Here immunoSEQ multiplex PCR was the method, and the copy in TCRdb shows in-frame clones only, minus some. Of about 220,000 clones listed, over 75% are singletons. Sequencing input: PBMCs or T cells enriched from blood (not recorded which). Every receptor here comes from a woman aged 18-29 years in a cohort exposed to, infected with or recovered from COVID-19 (not recorded which).

The V call is TRBV9, the J call TRBJ1-5, with 9 nucleotides matching TRBD1. The CDR3 has 15 amino acids. The germline V gene encodes CDR1 SGDLS and CDR2 YYNGEE. J was trimmed by 1 base and V by 3 bases; bases with no gene match: 2. CDR3 nucleotide sequence: TGTGCCAGCAGCGCTGGGACAGGGAGCAATCAGCCCCAGCATTTT. Translating it yields CASSAGTGSNQPQHF.

The CDR3 bases are TGTGCCAGCAGTGAATATTCAGGGATCGGAAACACCATATATTTT. Its protein is CASSEYSGIGNTIYF. This chain joins TRBV6-1 and TRBJ1-3, with a tentative D call TRBD1 (5 bases). Germline V gene lookup returns CDR1 MNHNS and CDR2 SASEGT. CDR3 length: 15 amino acids. V shed 2 bases and J shed 4 bases, with 12 bases lying between them.

The chain combines TRBV13 with TRBJ1-3, with a tentative D call TRBD1 (5 bases). V was clipped by 1 base and J by 0 bases, with 7 bases between them. The germline V gene encodes CDR1 PRHDT and CDR2 FYEKMQ (reference sequence). The CDR3 is 15 residues long. DNA for the CDR3: TGTGCCAGCAGCTTAGAGGGGTACTCTGGAAACACCATATATTTT. Translated: CASSLEGYSGNTIYF.

The genes are TRBV7-6 and TRBJ2-1; maybe TRBD2 (6 bases). Trimming left V 1 base short and J 6 bases short, with 13 bases between. This CDR3 spans 15 amino acids. Germline V CDR1 and CDR2: SGHVS, FNYEAQ. The CDR3 spells CASSLGLDGINEQFF. In nucleotides, the CDR3 is TGTGCCAGCAGCTTAGGACTAGATGGGATCAATGAGCAGTTCTTC.

The chain combines TRBV6-1 with TRBJ1-2; TRBD1 might be the D (6 bases). V was shortened by 2 bases and J by 5 bases, with 12 bases between the two germline ends. The CDR3 consists of 14 residues. Germline V gene sequence: CDR1 MNHNS, CDR2 SASEGT. CDR3 region: CASSEKGQSYGYTF. The CDR3 DNA reads as TGTGCCAGCAGTGAAAAGGGACAAAGTTATGGCTACACCTTC.